These 25 T cell receptor beta chains share one sample of origin, sequenced in a study of blood T cell repertoires in COVID-19. Only in-frame clones appear in the TCRdb table, and some are missing; sequencing was by immunoSEQ multiplex PCR. The sample includes about 140,000 clones, roughly four fifths seen only once; the top ten take 1.5% to 2%. The sample was PBMCs or T cells enriched from blood (not recorded which). The receptor set was obtained from a woman under 30 who had been exposed to COVID-19.

The chain is built from TRBV18 and TRBJ1-2; D remains unclear. Looked up from germline, CDR1 is KGHSH and CDR2 is LQKENI. V lost 2 bases and J 1 base, leaving 8 bases between the germline ends. The CDR3 is 14 amino acids. CDR3 loop: CASSPYQDNYGYTF. CDR3 DNA sequence: TGTGCCAGCTCACCATATCAGGATAACTATGGCTACACCTTC.

The table lists this clone with a few counts. V usage is TRBV18 and J usage is TRBJ2-2; possible D gene TRBD1, 6 bases. Trimming removed 5 bases from V and 0 bases from J, with 13 bases in between. This CDR3 comprises 16 residues. Germline-derived CDR1 and CDR2 are KGHSH and LQKENI. CDR3 sequence: CASSSADSANTGELFF. The CDR3 DNA sequence: TGTGCCAGCTCATCTGCGGACAGCGCGAACACCGGGGAGCTGTTTTTT.

The CDR3 reads CASSLRGSGRYNEQFF. The CDR3 region has the DNA TGTGCCAGCAGCTTAAGAGGTAGCGGGCGTTACAATGAGCAGTTCTTC. This chain links TRBV7-3 with TRBJ2-1, with TRBD2 matching over 7 bases. The V gene end was trimmed by 1 base and the J gene end by 4 bases; junction bases not matched to a gene: 7. CDR3 length: 16 amino acids. From germline, CDR1 is SGHTA and CDR2 FQGTGA.

The table lists this clone with a few counts. The chain is built from TRBV5-4 and TRBJ2-2; 7 positions agree with TRBD1. The CDR3 has 16 residues. Germline CDR1 SGHNT, CDR2 YYREEE (reference sequence). V was clipped by 0 bases and J by 4 bases; unmatched bases: 6. For the CDR3, the DNA is TGTGCCAGCAGCTTGGGACAGGGTGTAGTCACCGGGGAGCTGTTTTTT. It translates to CASSLGQGVVTGELFF. Complete variable domain (other parts from reference TRBV5-4 and TRBJ2-2): ETGVTQSPTHLIKTRGQQVTLRCSSQSGHNTVSWYQQALGQGPQFIFQYYREEENGRGNFPPRFSGLQFPNYSSELNVNALELDDSALYLCASSLGQGVVTGELFFGEGSRLTVL.

V and J are TRBV7-8 and TRBJ1-5; TRBD1 is a possible D gene (5 bases). Trimming shortened V by 2 bases and J by 7 bases, and 18 bases separated the two germline ends. The CDR3 loop spans 16 amino acids. Germline-derived CDR1 and CDR2 are SGHVS and FQNEAQ. The CDR3 is CASSLPRDSKDQPQHF. CDR3 in DNA: TGTGCCAGCAGCTTACCCCGGGACTCAAAGGACCAGCCCCAGCATTTT.

V is TRBV5-1 and J is TRBJ2-5; tentatively, D is TRBD2 (5 bases). V gave up 3 bases and J gave up 4 bases, with 13 bases separating them. CDR3 size: 14 residues. The germline V gene encodes CDR1 SGHRS and CDR2 YFSETQ. CDR3 DNA: TGCGCCAGCAGCTCGTCAAAAGGAGGAGAGACCCAGTACTTC. Amino acid sequence: CASSSSKGGETQYF. The full variable domain, rest sourced from reference TRBV5-1 and TRBJ2-5, is KAGVTQTPRYLIKTRGQQVTLSCSPISGHRSVSWYQQTPGQGLQFLFEYFSETQRNKGNFPGRFSGRQFSNSRSEMNVSTLELGDSALYLCASSSSKGGETQYFGPGTRLLVL.

The chain uses TRBV4-2 and TRBJ2-3; 8 positions agree with TRBD2. CDR1 is LGHNA, CDR2 YNFKEQ, per germline. This CDR3 has 15 residues. Trimming cost V 5 bases and J 3 bases; bases outside gene matches: 7. CDR3 DNA: TGTGCCAGCAGCTTAACGGGAGGGCTGACAGATACGCAGTATTTT. The encoded protein is CASSLTGGLTDTQYF.

This clone came up once. The chain uses TRBV7-9 and TRBJ2-7; the match to TRBD2 covers 13 bases. This CDR3 has 15 residues. Germline lookup yields CDR1 SEHNR and CDR2 FQNEAQ (reference sequence). J was trimmed by 6 bases and V by 1 base; bases with no gene match: 3. The DNA of the CDR3 is TGTGCCAGCAGCTTAGTCGGACTAGCGGGAGTCGAGCAGTACTTC. This gives the protein CASSLVGLAGVEQYF.

The V gene is TRBV11-2, the J gene TRBJ2-1; D gene uncertain. Trimming pared 2 bases from V and 6 bases from J, leaving 8 bases between. The CDR3 has 13 amino acids. Per germline, CDR1 SGHAT and CDR2 FQNNGV. DNA of the CDR3: TGTGCCAGCAGCTTATTACTTTTCAATGAGCAGTTCTTC. This gives the protein CASSLLLFNEQFF. Full variable domain (missing parts from reference TRBV11-2 and TRBJ2-1): EAGVAQSPRYKIIEKRQSVAFWCNPISGHATLYWYQQILGQGPKLLIQFQNNGVVDDSQLPKDRFSAERLKGVDSTLKIQPAKLEDSAVYLCASSLLLFNEQFFGPGTRLTVL.

The chain uses TRBV6-1 and TRBJ1-2, with D tentatively TRBD1 (6 bases). Trimming left V 1 base short and J 4 bases short, with 13 bases between. Germline V gene data show CDR1 as MNHNS and CDR2 as SASEGT. This CDR3 region has 15 residues. CDR3 region: CASSEGWGTLYGYTF. CDR3 in DNA: TGTGCCAGCAGTGAAGGGTGGGGGACACTCTATGGCTACACCTTC.

The rearrangement joins TRBV6-1 to TRBJ1-5, with D perhaps matching TRBD1 (6 bases). The length of the CDR3 is 17 residues. In germline, CDR1 is MNHNS, CDR2 SASEGT. The V gene lost 4 bases and the J gene lost 4 bases, with 20 bases spanning the gap. The CDR3 loop reads CASSVSAGASFNQPQHF. The DNA of the CDR3 is TGTGCCAGCAGTGTATCCGCGGGGGCCAGTTTTAATCAGCCCCAGCATTTT.

This chain connects TRBV12-3 or TRBV12-4 to TRBJ1-1; D remains ambiguous. Trimming shortened V by 7 bases and J by 0 bases, and 9 bases separated the two germline ends. The CDR3 length is 13 residues. CDR3 DNA: TGTGCCAGCATCGACACAATGAACACTGAAGCTTTCTTT. It encodes CASIDTMNTEAFF.

The chain recombines TRBV7-9 with TRBJ1-4; D ambiguous. The germline V and J ends were trimmed by 3 bases and 5 bases, with 7 bases remaining between them. The CDR3 has 13 amino acids. Looked up from germline, CDR1 is SEHNR and CDR2 is FQNEAQ (reference sequence). The CDR3 reads CASSFSGNEKLFF. CDR3 coding DNA: TGTGCCAGCAGCTTTTCGGGGAATGAAAAACTGTTTTTT.

The DNA for the CDR3 is TGTGCCATCAGCCACAATGACAGGGCCACTGAAGCTTTCTTT. Its protein is CAISHNDRATEAFF. This sequence joins TRBV10-3 and TRBJ1-1, with TRBD1 matching 7 bases. Trimming cost V 6 bases and J 4 bases; bases outside gene matches: 8. Per the germline V gene, CDR1 is ENHRY and CDR2 is SYGVKD. The length of the CDR3 is 14 residues.

The chain is built from TRBV2 and TRBJ2-1; D is ambiguous. The V gene lost 3 bases and the J gene lost 9 bases, with 3 bases spanning the gap. The CDR3 totals 10 residues. Per the germline V gene, CDR1 is SNHLY and CDR2 is FYNNEI. CDR3 sequence (DNA): TGTGCCAGCAGTGACGGTGAGCAGTTCTTC. Translated: CASSDGEQFF.

This chain links TRBV7-3 with TRBJ2-2; D remains unclear. Germline V gene sequence: CDR1 SGHTA, CDR2 FQGTGA. The CDR3 is 18 residues long. Between the trimmed V and J ends, which lost 2 bases and 5 bases, there was a span of 21 bases. CDR3 bases: TGTGCCAGCAGCTTAGACCCACAGTCTACCCCAATAACCGGGGAGCTGTTTTTT. Residues: CASSLDPQSTPITGELFF.

This chain connects TRBV7-9 to TRBJ2-3, with D maybe TRBD1 (5 bases). The germline V gene has CDR1 SEHNR and CDR2 FQNEAQ (reference sequence). This CDR3 contains 15 residues. Trimming removed 5 bases from V and 0 bases from J, with 12 bases in between. CDR3 protein: CASSAKGISTDTQYF. In nucleotides, the CDR3 is TGTGCCAGCAGCGCTAAGGGGATCAGCACAGATACGCAGTATTTT.

The chain couples TRBV13 to TRBJ2-2; D might be TRBD2 (5 bases). The CDR3 loop spans 13 amino acids. The V and J ends lost 5 bases and 6 bases respectively, with 10 bases between them. Germline V gene lookup returns CDR1 PRHDT and CDR2 FYEKMQ (reference sequence). The CDR3 reads CASSDWGAGELFF. The CDR3 DNA sequence: TGTGCCAGCAGCGATTGGGGAGCCGGGGAGCTGTTTTTT. Full variable domain (outside the CDR3, taken from reference TRBV13 and TRBJ2-2): AAGVIQSPRHLIKEKRETATLKCYPIPRHDTVYWYQQGPGQDPQFLISFYEKMQSDKGSIPDRFSAQQFSDYHSELNMSSLELGDSALYFCASSDWGAGELFFGEGSRLTVL.

The chain employs TRBV7-9 and TRBJ1-1, with TRBD1 matching over 9 bases. The germline CDR1 and CDR2 sequences are SEHNR and FQNEAQ (reference sequence). V shed 4 bases, J shed 0 bases, and the junction held 3 bases outside the gene matches. This CDR3 region has 15 residues. The CDR3 reads CASSSGTGMNTEAFF. The CDR3 DNA sequence: TGTGCCAGCAGCTCCGGGACAGGGATGAACACTGAAGCTTTCTTT.

This clone was counted between two and nine times. The CDR3 DNA is TGTGCCAGTAAGGGGAGACGACAGGTGACGAACACTGAAGCTTTCTTT. Amino acid sequence: CASKGRRQVTNTEAFF. This chain uses TRBV19 with TRBJ1-1; possibly TRBD1 for D (6 bases). V was clipped by 7 bases and J by 1 base, with 19 bases between them. CDR1 and CDR2 (germline): LNHDA, SQIVND (reference sequence). The CDR3 covers 16 residues.

The CDR3 loop reads CASSDSAGRGSQPQHF. CDR3 nucleotides: TGTGCCAGCAGTGACTCGGCAGGGCGGGGGAGTCAGCCCCAGCATTTT. V and J are TRBV6-4 and TRBJ1-5; tentatively, D is TRBD1 (5 bases). Per germline, CDR1 MRHNA and CDR2 SNTAGT. The CDR3 is made up of 16 amino acids. V was trimmed by 0 bases and J by 6 bases, leaving 15 bases between them.

The V call is TRBV11-2, the J call TRBJ1-2, with 7 bases lining up with TRBD1. Germline V gene lookup returns CDR1 SGHAT and CDR2 FQNNGV. This CDR3 comprises 16 residues. With V trimmed by 6 bases and J by 1 base, 11 bases remained unmatched. CDR3 bases: TGTGCCAGCAGTTCCCCGAGGGACAGCATTAACTATGGCTACACCTTC. Encoded protein: CASSSPRDSINYGYTF.

The sample holds one count of this clone. CDR3 in DNA: TGTGCCAGCAGCGTAGGTCTGGGACTAGCGGGACGCACAGATACGCAGTATTTT. Translation gives CASSVGLGLAGRTDTQYF. The genes are TRBV9 and TRBJ2-3; 13 nucleotides line up with TRBD2. Per germline, CDR1 SGDLS and CDR2 YYNGEE. The CDR3 is made up of 18 amino acids. After removal of 0 bases from V and 1 base from J, the junction contained 5 bases not matched to a gene.

The CDR3 reads CASSPPPAGAYEQYF. The CDR3 region has the DNA TGTGCCAGCAGCCCTCCCCCAGCAGGGGCATACGAGCAGTACTTC. The chain uses TRBV7-9 and TRBJ2-7; D possibly corresponds to TRBD1 (6 bases). This CDR3 spans 15 amino acids. Trimming left V 5 bases short and J 4 bases short, with 18 bases between. CDR1 SEHNR and CDR2 FQNEAQ come from the germline V gene (reference sequence).

This clone was observed once. The chain uses TRBV30 and TRBJ1-1, with D tentatively TRBD1 (6 bases). The CDR3 is 13 amino acids. CDR1 GTSNPN and CDR2 SVGIG come from the germline V gene (reference sequence). Trimming took 3 bases from V and 4 from J, leaving 12 bases between them. The CDR3 nucleotides are TGTGCCTGGAGGGGGGCCGGAAGCACTGAAGCTTTCTTT. Amino acids: CAWRGAGSTEAFF.